The 30 T cell receptor beta chains listed next were all sequenced from one sample in a study of early T cells in non-severe SARS-CoV-2 infection. TCRdb redid the calling of the 5' RACE reads with MiXCR, one entry per CDR3 protein. The sample includes 60,000 or so distinct CDR3 sequences, more than 10% of them seen just once. The specimen sequenced was whole blood. All receptors derive from an adult who was a healthcare worker with PCR-confirmed SARS-CoV-2 infection or an uninfected control (not recorded which).

CDR3 in DNA: TGTGCCAGCAGCTTAGAGCGACAGTCTGGCTACGAGCAGTACTTC. Translated, it gives CASSLERQSGYEQYF. The chain joins TRBV7-2 to TRBJ2-7, with D possibly TRBD1 on 5 matching bases. Per the germline V gene, CDR1 is SGHTA and CDR2 is FQGNSA. The CDR3 covers 15 residues. Trimming took 1 base from V and 3 from J, leaving 13 bases between them.

The V gene is TRBV20-1, the J gene TRBJ2-1; D may be TRBD2 (5 bases). CDR3 length: 11 amino acids. Trimming pared 5 bases from V and 9 bases from J, leaving 11 bases between. The germline V gene has CDR1 DFQATT and CDR2 SNEGSKA (reference sequence). In DNA form, the CDR3 reads TGCAGTGCTTATACAGCGGTTGAGCAGTTCTTC. It translates to CSAYTAVEQFF.

The rearrangement uses TRBV7-2 and TRBJ2-4; D may be TRBD2 (6 bases). Looked up from germline, CDR1 is SGHTA and CDR2 is FQGNSA. CDR3 length: 15 amino acids. The ends were cut back, 5 bases at V and 1 base at J, with 12 bases in the middle. The CDR3 DNA reads as TGTGCCAGCAGCGTATCGGGGGTCGCCAAAAACATTCAGTACTTC. It translates to CASSVSGVAKNIQYF.

This clonotype was counted ten times or more. The chain is built from TRBV29-1 and TRBJ1-1; D remains ambiguous. Germline CDR1 SQVTM, CDR2 ANQGSEA. The V end was cut by 7 bases, the J end by 6 bases, with 15 bases between. There are 12 residues in the CDR3. The CDR3, as DNA: TGCAGCGGCCTTGACCCGAAGGCTGAAGCTTTCTTT. This sequence encodes CSGLDPKAEAFF.

The chain carries TRBV6-6 and TRBJ2-1; 7 nucleotides align to TRBD2. The germline V gene has CDR1 MNHNY and CDR2 SVGAGI (reference sequence). The CDR3 runs 12 residues. V lost 6 bases and J lost 10; bases outside the gene matches: 6. CDR3 region: CASRPGLSEQFF. The CDR3 DNA is TGTGCCAGCAGACCGGGACTATCCGAGCAGTTCTTC.

This clonotype has a count of ten or more. This rearrangement joins TRBV18 to TRBJ1-5; no clear D. Looked up from germline, CDR1 is KGHSH and CDR2 is LQKENI. CDR3 length: 13 residues. V was shortened by 2 bases and J by 5 bases, with 7 bases between the two germline ends. The DNA for the CDR3 is TGTGCCAGCTCACCAGGTCAGGATCAGCCCCAGCATTTT. This sequence encodes CASSPGQDQPQHF.

This clonotype was counted at least ten times. The J gene is TRBJ1-2, the V gene TRBV5-1; tentatively, D is TRBD1 (5 bases). V lost 3 bases, J lost 0 bases, and 12 bases lay in between. This CDR3 has 15 amino acids. Germline V CDR1 and CDR2: SGHRS, YFSETQ. The CDR3 is CASSSGTSANYGYTF. The CDR3, as DNA: TGCGCCAGCAGCTCAGGGACTTCGGCTAACTATGGCTACACCTTC.

The chain recombines TRBV6-2 or TRBV6-3 with TRBJ1-2; D is possibly TRBD1 (6 bases). V was pared by 6 bases and J by 4 bases, with 27 bases between. The length of the CDR3 is 18 residues. The germline V gene has CDR1 MNHEY and CDR2 SVGEGT. DNA of the CDR3: TGTGCCAGCAGGAAGCTACAGGGTGACCATTATAATGGCTATGGCTACACCTTC. Protein: CASRKLQGDHYNGYGYTF.

Many counts were recorded for this clonotype. The V and J genes are TRBV18 and TRBJ1-1, with TRBD1 identical over 7 bases. There are 15 residues in the CDR3. V shed 3 bases and J 4 bases; nucleotides not matched to a gene: 8. The germline V gene has CDR1 KGHSH and CDR2 LQKENI. The CDR3 bases are TGTGCCAGCTCACCTGGACAGGTCGAGGGCACTGAAGCTTTCTTT. Translated, it gives CASSPGQVEGTEAFF.

This clonotype was detected many times. The chain uses TRBV3-1 and TRBJ2-1; D is unresolved. Germline values: CDR1 LGHDT, CDR2 YNNKEL (reference sequence). The CDR3 is made up of 14 amino acids. V dropped 4 bases and J dropped 0 bases, with 7 bases sitting between them. The CDR3 region is CASSLRGSYNEQFF. DNA for the CDR3: TGTGCCAGCAGCCTTCGAGGCTCCTACAATGAGCAGTTCTTC.

This clonotype was detected ten times or more. The genes are TRBV29-1 and TRBJ1-2; no clear D. The CDR3 has 13 amino acids. V was trimmed by 3 bases and J by 2 bases, leaving 10 bases between them. The germline V gene encodes CDR1 SQVTM and CDR2 ANQGSEA. The CDR3 loop is CSVDDTLNYGYTF. The CDR3 nucleotides are TGCAGCGTTGACGATACCTTAAACTATGGCTACACCTTC.

This clonotype was picked up many times. The rearrangement uses TRBV12-5 and TRBJ2-7, with D tentatively TRBD1 (5 bases). Germline CDR1 is LGHNT and CDR2 is FRNRAP. The CDR3 is 15 residues long. The V gene lost 1 base and the J gene lost 4 bases, with 14 bases spanning the gap. The CDR3 sequence is CASGLEGKGLYEQYF. The CDR3 coding sequence is TGTGCTAGTGGTTTGGAAGGGAAGGGGTTATACGAGCAGTACTTC.

This clonotype has more than one count but fewer than ten. The J gene is TRBJ2-4, the V gene TRBV5-1; D remains ambiguous. The CDR3 is 11 residues long. V lost 0 bases and J lost 6, with 1 base in between. Germline V CDR1 and CDR2: SGHRS, YFSETQ. CDR3 bases: TGCGCCAGCAGCTTGGGAAACATTCAGTACTTC. It yields the protein CASSLGNIQYF.

The table lists this clonotype with many counts. V is TRBV4-3 and J is TRBJ2-1; TRBD2 matches at 7 bases. V lost 1 base, J lost 0 bases, and 3 bases stayed unmatched. Germline CDR1 reads LGHNA; CDR2 reads YSLEER. CDR3 length equals 16 residues. The CDR3: CASSQVRGSSYNEQFF. The CDR3, as DNA: TGCGCCAGCAGCCAAGTTCGCGGGAGCTCCTACAATGAGCAGTTCTTC.

Within the sample, this clonotype is medium-sized. The chain employs TRBV7-9 and TRBJ1-2; D not certain. The CDR3 loop spans 12 amino acids. Deletions cut 5 bases from V and 4 bases from J, with 8 bases between. Germline CDR1 SEHNR, CDR2 FQNEAQ (reference sequence). The CDR3 sequence: CASSHGSYGYTF. The CDR3 nucleotides are TGTGCCAGCAGCCATGGGAGCTATGGCTACACCTTC.

This clonotype was seen ten or more times. The chain couples TRBV6-6 to TRBJ1-5, with TRBD1 matching 9 bases. This CDR3 has 16 residues. The germline V gene has CDR1 MNHNY and CDR2 SVGAGI (reference sequence). V was clipped by 6 bases and J by 2 bases; unmatched bases: 8. The CDR3 coding sequence is TGTGCCAGCAGCCCTATCGGGACAGGGCGCAATCAGCCCCAGCATTTT. Encoded protein: CASSPIGTGRNQPQHF.

This clonotype was detected many times. The CDR3 loop reads CASSDCRQASPYHF. Written as DNA, the CDR3 is TGTGCCAGCAGTGACTGCCGACAGGCGAGCCCATACCACTTT. This chain connects TRBV6-4 to TRBJ1-6; possibly TRBD1 for D (6 bases). This CDR3 spans 14 amino acids. The germline V and J ends were trimmed by 1 base and 18 bases, with 19 bases remaining between them. Germline V CDR1 and CDR2: MRHNA, SNTAGT.

The gene calls are TRBV4-2 and TRBJ2-7; maybe TRBD1 (6 bases). Germline assignment: CDR1 LGHNA and CDR2 YNFKEQ. With 0 bases removed from V and 4 bases from J, the gap between germline ends came to 10 bases. The CDR3 loop spans 14 amino acids. This CDR3 is CASSQDRGRYEQYF. The CDR3 nucleotides are TGTGCCAGCAGCCAAGACAGGGGCCGGTACGAGCAGTACTTC.

This clonotype was counted at least ten times. In nucleotides, the CDR3 is TGTGCCAGTAGTCCGTCGACCCAAGAGACCCAGTACTTC. Its protein product is CASSPSTQETQYF. The V call is TRBV19, the J call TRBJ2-5, with D hard to call. Germline-derived CDR1 and CDR2 are LNHDA and SQIVND (reference sequence). V was clipped by 5 bases and J by 1 base, with 8 bases between them. This CDR3 is built from 13 residues.

This clonotype was seen a handful of times. V and J are TRBV29-1 and TRBJ2-3; D is unclear. The CDR3 contains 16 residues. The V gene's germline CDR1 is SQVTM and CDR2 ANQGSEA. Trimming took 1 base from V and 3 from J, leaving 17 bases between them. The CDR3 nucleotides are TGCAGCGTTGAAGTGGCGGCGGCCGGAAGTACAGATACGCAGTATTTT. Protein: CSVEVAAAGSTDTQYF.

This rearrangement joins TRBV5-6 to TRBJ2-1; D is uncertain. Germline V gene sequence: CDR1 SGHDT, CDR2 YYEEEE. Trimming left V 1 base short and J 10 bases short, with 9 bases between. This CDR3 contains 12 residues. The CDR3 coding sequence is TGTGCCAGCAGCTTGTCTTATGGGGAGCAGTTCTTC. The encoded protein is CASSLSYGEQFF.

This clonotype has just a few counts. The gene calls are TRBV2 and TRBJ1-4, with D uncertain. Trimming took off 8 bases at V and 0 bases at J, with 13 bases between the two ends. The germline V gene has CDR1 SNHLY and CDR2 FYNNEI. CDR3 size: 15 residues. In DNA, the CDR3 is TGTGCCAGCGGCAGCTTCTCTGCAACTAATGAAAAACTGTTTTTT. This codes for CASGSFSATNEKLFF.

V gene TRBV19 combines with J gene TRBJ2-7; 8 nucleotides align to TRBD2. J lost 4 bases, V lost 8 bases, and 16 bases had no gene match. CDR3 size: 16 residues. The germline CDR1 and CDR2 sequences are LNHDA and SQIVND (reference sequence). Written as DNA, the CDR3 is TGTGCCAGTTCTGCGAGGTCTTCGGGGGGGCGATACGAGCAGTACTTC. Translation: CASSARSSGGRYEQYF.

The CDR3 nucleotides read TGCAGTGCTAGAGTTCACTCTGGGGCCAACGTCCTGACTTTC. Protein: CSARVHSGANVLTF. V usage is TRBV20-1 and J usage is TRBJ2-6; D call uncertain. The V end lost 1 base, the J end lost 0 bases, and 4 bases lay between the germline ends. The CDR3 runs to 14 residues. Per the germline V gene, CDR1 is DFQATT and CDR2 is SNEGSKA (reference sequence).

This clonotype was seen repeatedly, ten times or more. The chain carries TRBV12-3 or TRBV12-4 and TRBJ2-1; either TRBD1 or TRBD2 may supply D (5 bases each). V was trimmed by 3 bases and J by 4 bases, leaving 16 bases between them. The CDR3 spans 16 residues. CDR3 DNA sequence: TGTGCCAGCAGTTTGGAGCTCTTGGGGGATTACAATGAGCAGTTCTTC. Translated, it gives CASSLELLGDYNEQFF.

This clonotype came up many times. The chain carries TRBV24-1 and TRBJ2-2; D gene uncertain. CDR1 KGHDR and CDR2 SFDVKD come from the germline V gene. This CDR3 contains 14 residues. V lost 9 bases to trimming and J lost 3 bases, with 13 bases between them. The CDR3 protein is CATSASSDTGELFF. Here the CDR3 DNA reads TGTGCCACCTCGGCGTCATCGGACACCGGGGAGCTGTTTTTT.

This clonotype was recorded at least ten times. An end of the junction differs from the germline gene, which may be a read error. This chain joins TRBV7-7 and TRBJ2-5, with D possibly called TRBD1 or TRBD2 (5 bases each). The CDR3 length is 15 residues. Germline lookup yields CDR1 SSHAT and CDR2 FNYEAQ (reference sequence). The CDR3 reads CASSSSPSGSETQYF. The CDR3 DNA follows: TGTGCTAGCAGCTCTAGCCCATCAGGGAGCGAGACCCAGTACTTC.

Many counts were recorded for this clonotype. This chain's CDR3 is CASKDRGYYNEQFF. Here the CDR3 DNA reads TGTGCCAGTAAGGACAGGGGGTACTACAATGAGCAGTTCTTC. V is TRBV19 and J is TRBJ2-1; 10 bases align to TRBD1. CDR1 and CDR2 (germline): LNHDA, SQIVND (reference sequence). This CDR3 has 14 amino acids. Trimming removed 7 bases from V and 3 bases from J; junction bases left unmatched: 3.

In this sample, this clonotype turned up many times. This rearrangement joins TRBV3-1 to TRBJ1-3; D perhaps matches TRBD1 (5 bases). Germline V gene data show CDR1 as LGHDT and CDR2 as YNNKEL (reference sequence). V was cut by 11 bases and J by 0 bases, with 26 bases left in between. The CDR3 sequence is 18 residues long. CDR3 loop: CAQRGRLCSLDSGNTIYF. Here the CDR3 DNA reads TGTGCCCAAAGGGGCCGTCTCTGCAGTCTAGACTCTGGAAACACCATATATTTT.

This clonotype was picked up many times. This rearrangement joins TRBV7-9 to TRBJ2-7; D is perhaps TRBD1 (5 bases). The CDR3 consists of 13 residues. V shed 11 bases and J shed 5 bases, with 19 bases lying between them. The V gene's germline CDR1 is SEHNR and CDR2 FQNEAQ (reference sequence). CDR3 sequence reads: CACQGPPDHEQYF. In nucleotides, the CDR3 is TGTGCCTGCCAGGGCCCACCTGATCACGAGCAGTACTTC. Full variable domain (remainder filled in from reference TRBV7-9 and TRBJ2-7): DTGVSQNPRHKITKRGQNVTFRCDPISEHNRLYWYRQTLGQGPEFLTYFQNEAQLEKSRLLSDRFSAERPKGSFSTLEIQRTEQGDSAMYLCACQGPPDHEQYFGPGTRLTVT.